Sequencing of this T cell receptor beta chain was carried out in a study of blood T cell repertoires in COVID-19. As for the study in general: Samples came from the United States, Italy and Spain, spanning acute and convalescent COVID-19.

The CDR3 has 15 residues. V was clipped by 3 bases and J by 6 bases; unmatched bases: 8. Germline V gene data show CDR1 as SNHLY and CDR2 as FYNNEI. Sequencing was performed with immunoSEQ multiplex PCR; in TCRdb, only in-frame clones are kept and a portion is missing. The repertoire holds 65,000 to 95,000 clones, with over 75% as singletons. V usage is TRBV2 and J usage is TRBJ1-5; 7 bases agree with TRBD1. Sample: peripheral blood. The receptor was derived from a man in his 70s with active or convalescent COVID-19. CDR3 in amino acids: CASSDRAGGGQPQHF. In nucleotides, the CDR3 is TGTGCCAGCAGTGACCGGGCAGGGGGAGGTCAGCCCCAGCATTTT.